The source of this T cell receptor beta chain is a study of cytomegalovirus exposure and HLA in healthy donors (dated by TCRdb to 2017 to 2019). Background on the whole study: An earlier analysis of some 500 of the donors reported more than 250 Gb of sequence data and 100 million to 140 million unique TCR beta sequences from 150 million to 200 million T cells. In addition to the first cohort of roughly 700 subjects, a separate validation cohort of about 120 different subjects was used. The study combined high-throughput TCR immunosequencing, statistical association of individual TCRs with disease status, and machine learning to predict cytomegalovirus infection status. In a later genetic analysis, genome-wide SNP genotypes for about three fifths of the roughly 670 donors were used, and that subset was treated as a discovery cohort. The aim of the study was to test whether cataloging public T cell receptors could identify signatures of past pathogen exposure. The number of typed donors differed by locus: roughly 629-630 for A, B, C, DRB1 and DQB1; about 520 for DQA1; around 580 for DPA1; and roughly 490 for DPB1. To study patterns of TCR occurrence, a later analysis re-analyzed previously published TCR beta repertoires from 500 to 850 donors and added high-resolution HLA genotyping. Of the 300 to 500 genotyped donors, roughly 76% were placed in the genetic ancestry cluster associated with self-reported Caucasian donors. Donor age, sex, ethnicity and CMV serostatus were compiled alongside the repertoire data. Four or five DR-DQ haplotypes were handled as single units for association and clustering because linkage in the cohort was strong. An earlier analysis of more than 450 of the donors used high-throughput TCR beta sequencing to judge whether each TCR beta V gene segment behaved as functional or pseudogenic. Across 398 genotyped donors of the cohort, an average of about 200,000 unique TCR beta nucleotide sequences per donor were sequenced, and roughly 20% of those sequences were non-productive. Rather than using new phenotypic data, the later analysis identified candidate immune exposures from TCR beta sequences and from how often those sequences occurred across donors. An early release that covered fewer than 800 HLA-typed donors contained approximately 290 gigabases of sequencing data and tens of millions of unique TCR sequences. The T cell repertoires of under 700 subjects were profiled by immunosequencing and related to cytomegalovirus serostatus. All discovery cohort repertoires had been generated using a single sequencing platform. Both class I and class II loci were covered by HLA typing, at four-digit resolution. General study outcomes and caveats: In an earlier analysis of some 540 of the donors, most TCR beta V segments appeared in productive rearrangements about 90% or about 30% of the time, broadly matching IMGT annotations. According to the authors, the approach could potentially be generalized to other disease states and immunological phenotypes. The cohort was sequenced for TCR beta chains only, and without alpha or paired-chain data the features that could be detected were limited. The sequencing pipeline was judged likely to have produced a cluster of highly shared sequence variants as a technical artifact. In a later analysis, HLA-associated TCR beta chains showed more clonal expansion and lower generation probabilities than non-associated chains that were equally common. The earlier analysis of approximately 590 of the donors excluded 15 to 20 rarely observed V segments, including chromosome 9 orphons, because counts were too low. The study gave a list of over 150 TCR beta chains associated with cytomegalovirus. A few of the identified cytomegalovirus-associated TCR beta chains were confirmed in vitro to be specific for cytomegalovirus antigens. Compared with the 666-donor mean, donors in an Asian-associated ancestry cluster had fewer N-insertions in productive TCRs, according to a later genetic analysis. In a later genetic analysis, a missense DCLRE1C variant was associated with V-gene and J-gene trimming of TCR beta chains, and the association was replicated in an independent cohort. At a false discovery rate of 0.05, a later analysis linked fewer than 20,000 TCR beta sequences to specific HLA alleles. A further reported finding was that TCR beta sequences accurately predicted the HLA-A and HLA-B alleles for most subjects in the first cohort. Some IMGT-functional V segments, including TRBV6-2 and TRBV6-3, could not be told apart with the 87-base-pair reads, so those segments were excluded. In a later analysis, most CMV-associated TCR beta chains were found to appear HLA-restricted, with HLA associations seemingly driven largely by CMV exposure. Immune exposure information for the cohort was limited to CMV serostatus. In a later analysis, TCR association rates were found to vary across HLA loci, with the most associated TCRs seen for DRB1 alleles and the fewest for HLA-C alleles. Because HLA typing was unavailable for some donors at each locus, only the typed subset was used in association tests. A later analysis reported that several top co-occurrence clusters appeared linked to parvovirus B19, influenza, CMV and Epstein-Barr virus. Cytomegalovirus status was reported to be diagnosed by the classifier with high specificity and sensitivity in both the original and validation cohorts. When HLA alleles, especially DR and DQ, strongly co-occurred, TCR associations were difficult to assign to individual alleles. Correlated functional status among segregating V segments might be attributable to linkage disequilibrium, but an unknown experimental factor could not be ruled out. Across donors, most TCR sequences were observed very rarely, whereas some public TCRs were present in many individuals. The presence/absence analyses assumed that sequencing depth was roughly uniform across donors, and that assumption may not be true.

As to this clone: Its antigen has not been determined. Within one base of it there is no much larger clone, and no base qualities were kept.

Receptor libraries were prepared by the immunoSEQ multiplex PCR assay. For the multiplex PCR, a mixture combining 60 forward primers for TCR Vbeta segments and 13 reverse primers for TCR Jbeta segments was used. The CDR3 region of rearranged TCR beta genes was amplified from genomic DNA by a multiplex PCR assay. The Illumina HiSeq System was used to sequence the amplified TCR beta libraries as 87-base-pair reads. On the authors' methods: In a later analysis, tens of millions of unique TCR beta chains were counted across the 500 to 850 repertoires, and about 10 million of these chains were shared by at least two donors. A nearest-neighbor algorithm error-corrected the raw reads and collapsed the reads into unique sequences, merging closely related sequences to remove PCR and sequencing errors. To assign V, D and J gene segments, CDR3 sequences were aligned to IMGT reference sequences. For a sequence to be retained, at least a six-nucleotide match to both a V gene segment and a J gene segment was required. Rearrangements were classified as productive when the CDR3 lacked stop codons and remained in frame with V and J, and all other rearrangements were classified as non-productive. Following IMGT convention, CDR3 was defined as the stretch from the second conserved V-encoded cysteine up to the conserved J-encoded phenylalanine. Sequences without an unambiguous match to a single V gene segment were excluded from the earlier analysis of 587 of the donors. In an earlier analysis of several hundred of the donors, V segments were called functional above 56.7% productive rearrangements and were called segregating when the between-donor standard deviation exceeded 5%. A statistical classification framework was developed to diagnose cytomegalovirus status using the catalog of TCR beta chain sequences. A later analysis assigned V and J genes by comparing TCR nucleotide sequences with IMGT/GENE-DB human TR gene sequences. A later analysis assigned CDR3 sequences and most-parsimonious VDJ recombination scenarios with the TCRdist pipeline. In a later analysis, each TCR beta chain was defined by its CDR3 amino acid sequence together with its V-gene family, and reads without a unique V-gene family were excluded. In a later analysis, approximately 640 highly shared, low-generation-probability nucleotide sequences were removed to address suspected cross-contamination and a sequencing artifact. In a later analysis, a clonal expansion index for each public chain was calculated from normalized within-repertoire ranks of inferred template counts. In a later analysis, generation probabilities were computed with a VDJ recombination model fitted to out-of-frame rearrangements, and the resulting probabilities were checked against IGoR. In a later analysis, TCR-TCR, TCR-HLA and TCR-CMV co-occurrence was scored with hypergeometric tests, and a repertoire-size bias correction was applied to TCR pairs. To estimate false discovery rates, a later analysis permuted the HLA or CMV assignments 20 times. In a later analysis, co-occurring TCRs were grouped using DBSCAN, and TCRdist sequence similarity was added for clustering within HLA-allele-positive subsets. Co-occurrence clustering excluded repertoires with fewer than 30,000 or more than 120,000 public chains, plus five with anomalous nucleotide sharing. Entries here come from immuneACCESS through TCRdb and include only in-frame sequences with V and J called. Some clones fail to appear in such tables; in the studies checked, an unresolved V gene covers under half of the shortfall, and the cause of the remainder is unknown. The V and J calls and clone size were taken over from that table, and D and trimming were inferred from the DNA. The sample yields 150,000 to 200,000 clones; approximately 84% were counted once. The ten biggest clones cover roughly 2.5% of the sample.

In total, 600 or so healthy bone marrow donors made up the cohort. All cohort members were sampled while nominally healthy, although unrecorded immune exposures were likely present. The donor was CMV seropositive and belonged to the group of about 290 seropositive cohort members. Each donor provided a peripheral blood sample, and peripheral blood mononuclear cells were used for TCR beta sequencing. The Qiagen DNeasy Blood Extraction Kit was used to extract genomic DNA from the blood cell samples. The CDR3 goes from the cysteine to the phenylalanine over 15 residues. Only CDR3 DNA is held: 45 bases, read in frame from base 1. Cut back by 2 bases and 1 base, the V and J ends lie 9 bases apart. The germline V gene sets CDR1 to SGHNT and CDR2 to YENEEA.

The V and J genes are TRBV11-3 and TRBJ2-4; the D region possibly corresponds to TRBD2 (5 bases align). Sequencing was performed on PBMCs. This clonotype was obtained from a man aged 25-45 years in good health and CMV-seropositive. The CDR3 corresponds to CASSLQRFAKNIQYF. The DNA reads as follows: TGTGCCAGCAGCTTACAGCGGTTTGCCAAAAACATTCAGTACTTC.